These T cell receptor beta chains were read from a single sample in a study of cytomegalovirus exposure and HLA in healthy donors. This table comes from immunoSEQ multiplex PCR, and its TCRdb copy is limited to in-frame clones, with some not included. The top ten hold around 1% of the sample, which has under 200,000 clones, 84% seen once. The sequenced sample was PBMCs. The receptors derive from a man aged 25-40 years in good health and CMV-seronegative. CDR3s include the opening cysteine and the closing phenylalanine or tryptophan. The D gene is left open where the match is weak. Size tells how often a clone was seen (once, few, many) or the class of an expanded clone, and some rows leave it out.

D,size,J,V,DNA,CDR3
NA,NA,TRBJ2-1,TRBV29-1,TGCAGCGCCAATAGCGGAAGCTCCTACAATGAGCAGTTCTTC,CSANSGSSYNEQFF
TRBD2,NA,TRBJ2-1,TRBV28,TGTGCCAGCAGTTTGGGCGGGGGGGATGAGCAGTTCTTC,CASSLGGGDEQFF
TRBD2,NA,TRBJ2-1,TRBV13,TGTGCCAGCAGCCCCGGGACTAGCGGGGGAGTAGAGCAGTTCTTC,CASSPGTSGGVEQFF
NA,NA,TRBJ2-5,TRBV7-3,TGTGCCAGCAGCTTAAGAGGGGGGGCACAAGAGACCCAGTACTTC,CASSLRGGAQETQYF
TRBD1,NA,TRBJ1-1,TRBV27,TGTGCCAGCAGTCCCGGACAGGGGTCGAACACTGAAGCTTTCTTT,CASSPGQGSNTEAFF
TRBD1,few,TRBJ1-3,TRBV5-1,TGCGCCAGCAGCTTAGACAGGGCGGATGGAAACACCATATATTTT,CASSLDRADGNTIYF
NA,NA,TRBJ1-6,TRBV7-6,TGTGCCAGCAGCTTAGGGAACAGGGCTTTGGGTTCACCCCTCCACTTT,CASSLGNRALGSPLHF
TRBD2,NA,TRBJ2-2,TRBV11-1,TGTGCCAGCAGCCGGACTAGCGGGGGGGCCCCCGGGGAGCTGTTTTTT,CASSRTSGGAPGELFF
TRBD1,NA,TRBJ2-1,TRBV11-3,TGTGCCAGCAGCTCCGGACAGGGGGGCCCAGGGGAGCAGTTCTTC,CASSSGQGGPGEQFF
NA,NA,TRBJ1-1,TRBV4-3,TGCGCCAGCAGCCAAGATGGAGACGGCATCACTGAAGCTTTCTTT,CASSQDGDGITEAFF
NA,NA,TRBJ1-1,TRBV5-1,TGCGCCAGCAGCTTGTATTTTGACACTGAAGCTTTCTTT,CASSLYFDTEAFF
NA,NA,TRBJ1-5,TRBV21-1,TGTGCCAGCTCGCTACAGGGTGTAGATCAGCCCCAGCATTTT,CASSLQGVDQPQHF
NA,NA,TRBJ2-1,TRBV5-1,TGCGCCAGCAGCTTGGGGTGGGCTAACAATGAGCAGTTCTTC,CASSLGWANNEQFF
TRBD1,NA,TRBJ2-5,TRBV25-1,TGTGCCAGCAGTAGTCCCGGGACAGGTATCGCGTACTTC,CASSSPGTGIAYF
NA,NA,TRBJ2-5,TRBV6-5,TGTGCCAGCAGTTACTCATGGGAGGCTGAGACCCAGTACTTC,CASSYSWEAETQYF
TRBD1,few,TRBJ1-1,TRBV5-8,TGTGCCAGCAGCCCCGGGACAGGGAGAGATACTGAAGCTTTCTTT,CASSPGTGRDTEAFF
TRBD1,NA,TRBJ2-3,TRBV7-9,TGTGCCAGCCGTCAGACAGGGGAAACAGATACGCAGTATTTT,CASRQTGETDTQYF
TRBD2,NA,TRBJ2-7,TRBV28,TGTGCCAGCAGTGGCATTATAGCGGGGGGGCTGGACGTCTACGAGCAGTACTTC,CASSGIIAGGLDVYEQYF
NA,NA,TRBJ2-5,TRBV9,TGTGCCAGCAGCGCGCACGGCGGGGAGACCCAGTACTTC,CASSAHGGETQYF
NA,NA,TRBJ1-4,TRBV11-2,TGTGCCAGCAGTTACCGTGGCACAACTAATGAAAGACTGTTTTTT,CASSYRGTTNERLFF
NA,NA,TRBJ1-5,TRBV6-1,TGTGCCATCGCTCGGGTTTTTGGCAATCAGCCCCAGCATTTT,CAIARVFGNQPQHF
NA,NA,TRBJ1-2,TRBV28,TGTGCCAGCTTCCAAGCTCATGGCTACACCTTC,CASFQAHGYTF
NA,NA,TRBJ1-2,TRBV30,TGTGCCTGGAGTGTAATAGCGGCAGGGAACTATGGCTACACCTTC,CAWSVIAAGNYGYTF
NA,NA,TRBJ1-4,TRBV25-1,TGTGCCAGCAGCCCCTCCCAGCGTAATGAAAAACTGTTTTTT,CASSPSQRNEKLFF
TRBD1,NA,TRBJ1-1,TRBV5-5,TGTGCCAGCAGCTTGAAAGGGACAGGGGGCCCGAACACTGAAGCTTTCTTT,CASSLKGTGGPNTEAFF
NA,NA,TRBJ1-2,TRBV30,TGTGCCTGGAGTTTCGACAGGTTTGGAAACTATGGCTACACCTTC,CAWSFDRFGNYGYTF
NA,few,TRBJ2-1,TRBV5-6,TGTGCCAGCAGCTTGACGGGAGCCAACCTTTACAATGAGCAGTTCTTC,CASSLTGANLYNEQFF
NA,NA,TRBJ2-1,TRBV7-6,TGTGCCAGCAGCTTAACCCGACAGATCTACAATGAGCAGTTCTTC,CASSLTRQIYNEQFF
NA,NA,TRBJ2-2,TRBV7-6,TGTGCCAGCAGCTTAAGGGGAACCGGGGAGCTGTTTTTT,CASSLRGTGELFF